This passage covers 24 T cell receptor beta chains from one sample sequenced in a study of blood T cell repertoires in COVID-19. The assay was immunoSEQ multiplex PCR, and TCRdb's table has in-frame clones only and misses some. The sample holds about 190,000 clones, about 83% seen once. The specimen was peripheral blood. Receptors originate from a woman in her seventies with active or convalescent COVID-19.

The V and J genes are TRBV12-3 or TRBV12-4 and TRBJ2-5; D gene uncertain. The CDR3 totals 11 residues. V lost 2 bases, J lost 5 bases, and 3 bases lay in between. The CDR3 loop reads CASSLRETQYF. CDR3 bases: TGTGCCAGCAGTTTACGGGAGACCCAGTACTTC.

Here the CDR3 reads CASRRGQGATYEQYF. CDR3 DNA: TGTGCCAGCAGAAGGGGACAGGGGGCGACCTACGAGCAGTACTTC. The chain couples TRBV6-5 to TRBJ2-7; 12 bases are a match to TRBD1. This CDR3 comprises 15 residues. Trimming took 6 bases from V and 2 from J; bases not matched to a gene: 5. Germline V gives CDR1 MNHEY, CDR2 SVGAGI.

The chain combines TRBV7-6 with TRBJ1-6; D perhaps matches TRBD1 (5 bases). The germline CDR1 and CDR2 sequences are SGHVS and FNYEAQ. V was pared by 1 base and J by 6 bases, with 10 bases between. The CDR3 has 15 residues. CDR3 coding DNA: TGTGCCAGCAGCTTAGAGCAGGGACTTAATTCACCCCTCCACTTT. It yields the protein CASSLEQGLNSPLHF.

The V and J genes are TRBV19 and TRBJ1-3; 7 bases match TRBD1. The CDR3 consists of 15 residues. After removal of 6 bases from V and 0 bases from J, the junction contained 5 bases not matched to a gene. Germline CDR1 LNHDA, CDR2 SQIVND (reference sequence). The CDR3 bases are TGTGCCAGTAGAACAGGGGACAGCTCTGGAAACACCATATATTTT. It translates to CASRTGDSSGNTIYF.

The V and J genes are TRBV4-1 and TRBJ2-5, with 14 bases lining up with TRBD2. This CDR3 region has 18 residues. Unmatched junction bases numbered 12, after V lost 4 bases and J lost 5 bases. The germline CDR1 and CDR2 sequences are MGHRA and YSYEKL. CDR3 amino acids: CASSPGTSGRGSKETQYF. CDR3 nucleotide sequence: TGCGCCAGCAGCCCCGGGACTAGCGGGAGAGGTAGTAAGGAGACCCAGTACTTC.

The chain combines TRBV19 with TRBJ1-5; D is perhaps TRBD1 (6 bases). Trimming left V 3 bases short and J 2 bases short, with 11 bases between. This CDR3 comprises 15 residues. The germline gives CDR1 LNHDA, CDR2 SQIVND (reference sequence). The CDR3, as DNA: TGTGCCAGTAGTATTTCAGGGGCGGGCAATCAGCCCCAGCATTTT. It specifies CASSISGAGNQPQHF. Drawing the rest from reference TRBV19 and TRBJ1-5, the complete variable domain is DGGITQSPKYLFRKEGQNVTLSCEQNLNHDAMYWYRQDPGQGLRLIYYSQIVNDFQKGDIAEGYSVSREKKESFPLTVTSAQKNPTAFYLCASSISGAGNQPQHFGDGTRLSIL.

The table lists this clone with a count of one. V gene TRBV30 combines with J gene TRBJ2-7; the D is unclear. The CDR3 totals 13 residues. Trimming shortened V by 2 bases and J by 2 bases, and 10 bases separated the two germline ends. Germline CDR1 reads GTSNPN; CDR2 reads SVGIG (reference sequence). This chain's CDR3 is CAWSSGTAYEQYF. CDR3 DNA sequence: TGTGCCTGGAGTTCCGGTACCGCCTACGAGCAGTACTTC.

The V and J genes are TRBV25-1 and TRBJ2-7; a weak D match, TRBD2 (6 bases). V lost 3 bases to trimming and J lost 7 bases, with 16 bases between them. The CDR3 spans 14 residues. CDR1 and CDR2 (germline): MGHDK, SYGVNS. CDR3 in amino acids: CASSDSGRAGEQYF. The CDR3 DNA sequence: TGTGCCAGCAGTGATTCGGGCAGGGCGGGGGAGCAGTACTTC.

This chain joins TRBV5-1 and TRBJ2-3, with a weak D call TRBD2 (6 bases). The V gene's germline CDR1 is SGHRS and CDR2 YFSETQ. V was trimmed by 5 bases and J by 0 bases, leaving 10 bases between them. The CDR3 consists of 14 residues. This CDR3 is CASREGSSTDTQYF. The CDR3 DNA reads TGCGCCAGCAGGGAGGGATCTAGCACAGATACGCAGTATTTT.

The gene calls are TRBV3-1 (or the pseudogene TRBV3-2) and TRBJ2-3; tentative D call: TRBD2 (5 bases). V was trimmed by 4 bases and J by 0 bases, leaving 11 bases between them. The CDR3 covers 15 residues. CDR1 and CDR2 (germline): LGHDT, YNNKEL (reference sequence). The CDR3 nucleotides read TGTGCCAGCAGCCGCCGGGGTACTAGCACAGATACGCAGTATTTT. Translating it yields CASSRRGTSTDTQYF.

V and J are TRBV27 and TRBJ1-2; D not certain. The germline gives CDR1 MNHEY, CDR2 SMNVEV (reference sequence). V was shortened by 6 bases and J by 4 bases, with 15 bases between the two germline ends. This CDR3 spans 14 amino acids. The CDR3 is CASSLKAGFYGYTF. CDR3 nucleotides: TGTGCCAGCAGCCTTAAAGCCGGGTTCTATGGCTACACCTTC.

The chain couples TRBV7-2 to TRBJ2-3, with TRBD2 matching 12 bases. The germline V gene has CDR1 SGHTA and CDR2 FQGNSA. The length of the CDR3 is 15 residues. Unmatched junction bases numbered 7, after V lost 1 base and J lost 11 bases. CDR3 nucleotide sequence: TGTGCCAGCAGCTTAGGCGGACTAGCGGGAAATAAGCAGTATTTT. Encoded protein: CASSLGGLAGNKQYF.

V gene TRBV4-1 combines with J gene TRBJ2-5; D ambiguous. Germline lookup yields CDR1 MGHRA and CDR2 YSYEKL. V lost 0 bases to trimming and J lost 0 bases, with 11 bases between them. This CDR3 has 16 residues. The CDR3 bases are TGCGCCAGCAGCCAAGATCCGGCAGGATACCAAGAGACCCAGTACTTC. Translation: CASSQDPAGYQETQYF.

V and J are TRBV7-9 and TRBJ2-3, with D perhaps matching TRBD2 (5 bases). The CDR3 is 16 amino acids. V was trimmed by 2 bases and J by 6 bases, leaving 18 bases between them. The germline V gene has CDR1 SEHNR and CDR2 FQNEAQ (reference sequence). CDR3 in DNA: TGTGCCAGCAGCTTATTCATCAGAGCGCGGGTTGATACGCAGTATTTT. Its protein product is CASSLFIRARVDTQYF. The full variable domain, in which reference TRBV7-9 and TRBJ2-3 provide the parts outside the CDR3, is DTGVSQNPRHKITKRGQNVTFRCDPISEHNRLYWYRQTLGQGPEFLTYFQNEAQLEKSRLLSDRFSAERPKGSFSTLEIQRTEQGDSAMYLCASSLFIRARVDTQYFGPGTRLTVL.

The chain joins TRBV19 to TRBJ1-6; no reliable D call. Trimming shortened V by 1 base and J by 6 bases, and 10 bases separated the two germline ends. CDR1 is LNHDA and CDR2 is SQIVND in the germline V gene (reference sequence). The CDR3 is 15 amino acids. CDR3 DNA sequence: TGTGCCAGTAGTATAGGCGGCCGAAGTAATTCACCCCTCCACTTT. Its protein product is CASSIGGRSNSPLHF.

The chain has TRBV6-5 and TRBJ2-7; maybe TRBD1 (7 bases). Trimming left V 7 bases short and J 1 base short, with 11 bases between. This CDR3 contains 13 residues. The germline gives CDR1 MNHEY, CDR2 SVGAGI. The CDR3, as DNA: TGTGCCAGCACGACAGGGACTTCCTACGAGCAGTACTTC. It translates to CASTTGTSYEQYF.

The chain has TRBV19 and TRBJ2-1; D is possibly TRBD2 (6 bases). The CDR3 consists of 17 residues. Trimming cost V 6 bases and J 0 bases, with 18 bases left between them. Germline V gene lookup returns CDR1 LNHDA and CDR2 SQIVND (reference sequence). In DNA, the CDR3 is TGTGCCAGTAGGGAGACTAGAGCGGAAAGCTCCTACAATGAGCAGTTCTTC. This translates into CASRETRAESSYNEQFF.

The chain links TRBV3-1 (or the pseudogene TRBV3-2) to TRBJ2-2; tentative D call: TRBD1 (5 bases). V was shortened by 1 base and J by 4 bases, with 10 bases between the two germline ends. The CDR3 covers 15 residues. Per germline, CDR1 LGHDT and CDR2 YNNKEL (reference sequence). The CDR3 DNA reads as TGTGCCAGCAGCCAAGGGCATAGGGGCACCGGGGAGCTGTTTTTT. It specifies CASSQGHRGTGELFF.

The CDR3 coding sequence is TGTGCCAGCAATGGACTTGTTGGCAATCAGCCCCAGCATTTT. Translating gives CASNGLVGNQPQHF. The chain recombines TRBV6-5 with TRBJ1-5; D is undetermined. This CDR3 has 14 residues. Germline V gene lookup returns CDR1 MNHEY and CDR2 SVGAGI. The V end was cut by 7 bases, the J end by 2 bases, with 12 bases between.

This clone was recorded only once. V is TRBV9 and J is TRBJ2-1; TRBD2 matches 12 bases. This CDR3 spans 16 amino acids. In germline, CDR1 is SGDLS, CDR2 YYNGEE. V was pared by 0 bases and J by 7 bases, with 5 bases of the junction left unmatched. The CDR3 region has the DNA TGTGCCAGCAGCGTAGCCCCTAGCGGGAGGGGTAATGAGCAGTTCTTC. This encodes CASSVAPSGRGNEQFF.

V gene TRBV5-1 combines with J gene TRBJ2-7; the match to TRBD2 covers 10 bases. Germline V gene sequence: CDR1 SGHRS, CDR2 YFSETQ. The CDR3 has 15 amino acids. V dropped 4 bases and J dropped 2; count of bases not matched to a gene: 6. This CDR3 reads CASSPELAGPYEQYF. The CDR3 DNA sequence: TGCGCCAGCAGCCCGGAACTAGCGGGACCCTACGAGCAGTACTTC.

This chain uses TRBV9 with TRBJ2-3, with 8 bases lining up with TRBD1. Looked up from germline, CDR1 is SGDLS and CDR2 is YYNGEE. The CDR3 covers 15 residues. Trimming took 0 bases from V and 4 from J; bases not matched to a gene: 4. In DNA form, the CDR3 reads TGTGCCAGCAGCGTAGCTGGACAGGGAGCAGATACGCAGTATTTT. It translates to CASSVAGQGADTQYF.

This chain uses TRBV7-6 with TRBJ2-3; no clear D gene. CDR1 is SGHVS, CDR2 FNYEAQ, per germline. The germline V and J ends were trimmed by 6 bases and 3 bases, with 10 bases remaining between them. This CDR3 is built from 13 residues. The chain's CDR3 is CASSRRETDTQYF. The CDR3 DNA reads TGTGCCAGCAGTAGGAGAGAGACAGATACGCAGTATTTT.

J is TRBJ2-1 and V is TRBV3-1 (or the pseudogene TRBV3-2); 10 positions agree with TRBD2. J lost 7 bases, V lost 1 base, and 4 bases had no gene match. Germline V gene sequence: CDR1 LGHDT, CDR2 YNNKEL (reference sequence). This CDR3 is 15 amino acids long. The CDR3 protein is CASSQGGLARNEQFF. The CDR3 coding sequence is TGTGCCAGCAGCCAAGGGGGACTAGCGAGGAATGAGCAGTTCTTC.